Below, 11 T cell receptor beta chains from the same sample are listed, as sequenced in a study of T-cell reconstitution after alpha-beta-depleted transplantation in children. Preparation of the TCRbeta library was carried out with unique molecular identifiers. A single record per CDR3 protein comes from TCRdb applying MiXCR to the PCR reads. This table has 260,000 or so distinct CDR3 sequences, approximately 12% appearing once. Sequences were derived from PBMCs from the stem cell graft donor, sampled from the stem cell graft. The receptors here all came from a human donor who donated a stem cell graft to a child with acute lymphoblastic leukemia.

This clonotype was seen repeatedly, ten times or more. This chain links TRBV6-2 or TRBV6-3 with TRBJ2-4, with D maybe TRBD2 (6 bases). V was pared by 2 bases and J by 9 bases, with 20 bases between. The germline CDR1 and CDR2 sequences are MNHEY and SVGEGT. The CDR3 runs 16 residues. CDR3 region: CASSYVFSFGDSIQYF. CDR3 in DNA: TGTGCCAGCAGTTACGTATTTTCCTTCGGGGACTCCATTCAGTACTTC.

This clonotype was found many times. The V and J genes are TRBV29-1 and TRBJ1-1; D is ambiguous. Looked up from germline, CDR1 is SQVTM and CDR2 is ANQGSEA. Trimming left V 4 bases short and J 5 bases short, with 14 bases between. CDR3 length equals 13 residues. This CDR3 reads CSVVSLFLTEAFF. In DNA form, the CDR3 reads TGCAGCGTTGTCTCCCTCTTTTTGACTGAAGCTTTCTTT.

The table lists this clonotype with a few counts. This sequence joins TRBV20-1 and TRBJ1-3, with 8 nucleotides matching TRBD1. Germline CDR1 DFQATT, CDR2 SNEGSKA (reference sequence). There are 16 residues in the CDR3. V lost 5 bases and J lost 0; bases outside the gene matches: 9. In DNA, the CDR3 is TGCAGTGCTCTGCGGGACAGGTCCTACTCTGGAAACACCATATATTTT. This codes for CSALRDRSYSGNTIYF.

There are many counts of this clonotype. The chain has TRBV5-5 and TRBJ2-5; D is perhaps TRBD2 (6 bases). Germline CDR1 and CDR2: SGHKS and YYEKEE (reference sequence). The CDR3 has 15 residues. V lost 6 bases, J lost 1 base, and 16 bases lay in between. The CDR3 reads CASILGLATQETQYF. DNA of the CDR3: TGTGCCAGCATCCTGGGGCTAGCGACCCAAGAGACCCAGTACTTC.

This clonotype came up many times. V usage is TRBV12-3 or TRBV12-4 and J usage is TRBJ2-3; perhaps TRBD2 as D (5 bases). The V and J ends lost 1 base and 0 bases respectively, with 14 bases between them. This CDR3 is built from 17 residues. The CDR3 sequence: CASSLGPRDFSTDTQYF. The CDR3 region has the DNA TGTGCCAGCAGTTTAGGTCCCCGGGATTTTAGCACAGATACGCAGTATTTT.

The rearrangement links TRBV3-1 to TRBJ2-7, with D hard to call. The CDR3 has 12 residues. Per germline, CDR1 LGHDT and CDR2 YNNKEL (reference sequence). The V end lost 3 bases, the J end lost 2 bases, and 5 bases lay between the germline ends. The CDR3 reads CASSHRAYEQYF. The CDR3, as DNA: TGTGCCAGCAGCCACCGCGCCTACGAGCAGTACTTC.

This clonotype was detected many times. V is TRBV24-1 and J is TRBJ2-1; 7 bases fit TRBD1. CDR1 is KGHDR and CDR2 is SFDVKD in the germline V gene. The CDR3 extends over 15 amino acids. Losses at the gene ends were 9 bases for V and 6 bases for J; bases not matched to a gene: 13. The CDR3 region is CATSTGRGRTNEQFF. Written as DNA, the CDR3 is TGTGCCACCTCGACAGGGCGCGGAAGAACCAATGAGCAGTTCTTC.

J is TRBJ1-5 and V is TRBV7-2, with D maybe TRBD1 (6 bases). Germline V lookup: CDR1 SGHTA, CDR2 FQGNSA. This CDR3 has 17 amino acids. Trimming took 5 bases from V and 0 from J, leaving 17 bases between them. CDR3 sequence: CASSDQQGRFSNQPQHF. The CDR3, as DNA: TGTGCCAGCAGCGACCAGCAGGGGCGATTTAGCAATCAGCCCCAGCATTTT.

The chain employs TRBV5-1 and TRBJ2-5; 14 nucleotides agree with TRBD2. CDR1 SGHRS and CDR2 YFSETQ come from the germline V gene. The CDR3 sequence is 17 residues long. The V gene end was trimmed by 4 bases and the J gene end by 5 bases; junction bases not matched to a gene: 10. The CDR3 loop is CASSQRTSGGTGETQYF. For the CDR3, the DNA is TGCGCCAGCAGCCAAAGGACTAGCGGGGGGACCGGGGAGACCCAGTACTTC.

Details on this clonotype: This may be a read error: a much more frequent sequence differs by one nucleotide. The chain recombines TRBV27 with TRBJ2-7; D tentatively reads TRBD1 or TRBD2 (5 bases each). CDR3 size: 14 residues. Germline CDR1 and CDR2: MNHEY and SMNVEV (reference sequence). V shed 9 bases and J shed 2 bases, with 17 bases lying between them. CDR3 DNA: TGTGCCAGTAAAAAATTGGGACGGCCCTACGAGCAGTACTTC. Its protein is CASKKLGRPYEQYF.

This clonotype was recorded many times. The chain is built from TRBV3-1 and TRBJ1-2; maybe TRBD1 (6 bases). The CDR3 contains 14 residues. With 4 bases removed from V and 7 bases from J, the gap between germline ends came to 16 bases. Germline lookup yields CDR1 LGHDT and CDR2 YNNKEL (reference sequence). CDR3 amino acids: CASSPQRGASGYTF. The CDR3 DNA follows: TGTGCCAGCAGCCCCCAGAGGGGGGCAAGTGGCTACACCTTC. The entire variable domain, with the rest obtained from reference TRBV3-1 and TRBJ1-2, is as follows: DTAVSQTPKYLVTQMGNDKSIKCEQNLGHDTMYWYKQDSKKFLKIMFSYNNKELIINETVPNRFSPKSPDKAHLNLHINSLELGDSAVYFCASSPQRGASGYTFGSGTRLTVV.